This TCR beta chain was found in a study of control samples from healthy donors and cancer patients. Trimming pared 7 bases from V and 8 bases from J, leaving 14 bases between. CDR1 is SQVTM and CDR2 is ANQGSEA in the germline V gene. The CDR3 runs to 12 residues. Assay: immunoSEQ multiplex PCR; the TCRdb copy retains only in-frame clones and omits some. The sample contains 75,000 to 90,000 clones, around 91% of which appear only once. This TCR came from a man over 45 in good health. Sequencing used blood. The chain carries TRBV29-1 and TRBJ1-4; the D is unclear. The CDR3 here is CSAGRSGEKLFF. The CDR3 bases are TGCAGCGCCGGACGGTCTGGAGAAAAACTGTTTTTT.